The TCR beta chain under discussion was sequenced for a study of early T cells in non-severe SARS-CoV-2 infection. Study-level points and caveats: A preference for anti-spike CD8 responses marked VDJdb matching, which missed private and CD4 specificities.

The TCR library protocol was used to attach unique molecular identifiers. These identifiers were attached to individual cDNA molecules. TCRdb processed the 5' RACE reads anew with MiXCR; each CDR3 protein has one entry. In the table there are approximately 100,000 distinct CDR3 sequences, more than 9.5% of which are singletons. Remarks on this clonotype: Its target is not known.

The CDR3 runs 18 residues. Between the trimmed V and J ends, which lost 0 bases and 0 bases, there was a span of 15 bases. Per the germline V gene, CDR1 is MNHNS and CDR2 is SASEGT. The sequenced sample consisted of whole blood. J is TRBJ2-4 and V is TRBV6-1, with D possibly matching TRBD2 (5 bases). The sequence was collected from an adult who was a healthcare worker with PCR-confirmed SARS-CoV-2 infection or an uninfected control (not recorded which). CDR3 sequence reads: CASSEAPRRGLAKNIQYF. CDR3 DNA sequence: TGTGCCAGCAGTGAAGCACCCCGACGGGGTTTAGCCAAAAACATTCAGTACTTC.